The 24 T cell receptor beta chains in this list originate from one sample, sequenced in a study of cytomegalovirus exposure and HLA in healthy donors. Researchers ran the PCR with 60 Vbeta and 13 Jbeta primers. Clones were read by immunoSEQ multiplex PCR, and TCRdb kept only the in-frame ones, dropping some. This table has around 92,000 clones, approximately 83% appearing once. The sample comprised PBMCs. The receptors were gathered from a female donor in good health and CMV-seropositive.

V usage is TRBV27 and J usage is TRBJ1-1, with 8 bases that match TRBD1. Germline V CDR1 and CDR2: MNHEY, SMNVEV (reference sequence). The length of the CDR3 is 13 residues. After removal of 4 bases from V and 5 bases from J, the junction contained 3 bases not matched to a gene. CDR3 nucleotides: TGTGCCAGCAGTTCAGGGGGCAAGACTGAAGCTTTCTTT. This gives the protein CASSSGGKTEAFF.

The chain links TRBV5-1 to TRBJ2-6; 8 bases are a match to TRBD1. The junction had 5 bases not matched to a gene; V was cut back by 5 bases and J by 1 base. There are 16 residues in the CDR3. Germline CDR1 SGHRS, CDR2 YFSETQ. The CDR3 nucleotides read TGCGCCAGCAGTGGGACAGGTCTGTCTGGGGCCAACGTCCTGACTTTC. This encodes CASSGTGLSGANVLTF.

The chain employs TRBV6-6 and TRBJ1-3; D ambiguous. The CDR3 consists of 13 residues. CDR1 and CDR2 from the germline V gene are MNHNY and SVGAGI (reference sequence). Trimming took off 6 bases at V and 4 bases at J, with 10 bases between the two ends. Written as DNA, the CDR3 is TGTGCCAGCAGCACCGGTTCGGGAAACACCATATATTTT. It specifies CASSTGSGNTIYF.

This clone was detected only a few times. The chain carries TRBV25-1 and TRBJ1-5; tentative D call: TRBD1 (6 bases). Trimming pared 8 bases from V and 4 bases from J, leaving 12 bases between. This CDR3 comprises 13 residues. Germline loops: CDR1 MGHDK, CDR2 SYGVNS. CDR3 amino acids: CASRDIKNQPQHF. In DNA form, the CDR3 reads TGTGCCAGCCGGGACATAAAAAATCAGCCCCAGCATTTT.

The chain combines TRBV7-2 with TRBJ2-7; the D gene is possibly TRBD1 (7 bases). This CDR3 contains 15 residues. V shed 4 bases and J shed 3 bases, with 16 bases lying between them. Germline V gene lookup returns CDR1 SGHTA and CDR2 FQGNSA. CDR3: CASSSEAGGSYEQYF. The CDR3 DNA reads TGTGCCAGCAGCTCCGAGGCAGGGGGGAGCTACGAGCAGTACTTC. Full variable domain (outside the CDR3, taken from reference TRBV7-2 and TRBJ2-7): GAGVSQSPSNKVTEKGKDVELRCDPISGHTALYWYRQSLGQGLEFLIYFQGNSAPDKSGLPSDRFSAERTGGSVSTLTIQRTQQEDSAVYLCASSSEAGGSYEQYFGPGTRLTVT.

The chain joins TRBV6-1 to TRBJ2-1; D remains unclear. CDR1 is MNHNS and CDR2 is SASEGT in the germline V gene. Trimming stripped 1 base from V and 4 bases from J, with 8 bases between. This CDR3 region has 14 residues. The CDR3: CASSEGANYNEQFF. The CDR3 DNA reads TGTGCCAGCAGTGAAGGGGCTAATTACAATGAGCAGTTCTTC.

The chain joins TRBV10-2 to TRBJ2-2; TRBD2 aligns across 7 bases. The trim removed 6 bases at V and 1 base at J, leaving 2 bases unmatched. This CDR3 is built from 14 residues. Germline V lookup: CDR1 WSHSY, CDR2 SAAADI. CDR3 region: CASRWGGNTGELFF. In nucleotides, the CDR3 is TGCGCCAGCAGATGGGGGGGGAACACCGGGGAGCTGTTTTTT.

J is TRBJ1-4 and V is TRBV14, with D hard to call. Between the trimmed V and J ends, which lost 3 bases and 4 bases, there was a span of 15 bases. The CDR3 has 16 residues. The germline V gene has CDR1 SGHDN and CDR2 FVKESK. In DNA form, the CDR3 reads TGTGCCAGCAGCCAGCACGTGGGCCGGAATAATGAAAAACTGTTTTTT. Translated, it gives CASSQHVGRNNEKLFF. The full variable domain, rest sourced from reference TRBV14 and TRBJ1-4, is EAGVTQFPSHSVIEKGQTVTLRCDPISGHDNLYWYRRVMGKEIKFLLHFVKESKQDESGMPNNRFLAERTGGTYSTLKVQPAELEDSGVYFCASSQHVGRNNEKLFFGSGTQLSVL.

The chain uses TRBV10-3 and TRBJ2-7; TRBD2 matches 12 bases. CDR3 length: 15 amino acids. The V gene's germline CDR1 is ENHRY and CDR2 SYGVKD. Trimming at V came to 6 bases and at J to 1 base, leaving 4 bases not matched to a gene. Here the CDR3 reads CAIRSGLAGSYEQYF. The CDR3 DNA reads TGTGCCATCAGGTCCGGACTAGCGGGATCCTACGAGCAGTACTTC.

The J gene is TRBJ1-5, the V gene TRBV23-1; 9 bases are shared with TRBD1. TRBV23-1 is known as an ORF, though its function is uncertain. The CDR3 sequence is 15 residues long. V lost 0 bases and J lost 7; bases outside the gene matches: 4. The DNA of the CDR3 is TGCGCCAGCAGTCAATCACAGGGGGCAGGACAGCCCCAGCATTTT. It yields the protein CASSQSQGAGQPQHF.

The chain employs TRBV6-5 and TRBJ2-7, with D uncertain. Trimming removed 8 bases at V and 0 bases at J, with 14 bases between. The V gene's germline CDR1 is MNHEY and CDR2 SVGAGI. The CDR3 consists of 14 residues. The CDR3: CASSLAPTSYEQYF. The CDR3 DNA reads as TGTGCCAGCTCCTTAGCTCCCACCTCCTACGAGCAGTACTTC.

This clone came up a few times. This chain uses TRBV6-5 with TRBJ2-3; tentatively, D is TRBD2 (6 bases). This CDR3 has 13 amino acids. Germline V gene data show CDR1 as MNHEY and CDR2 as SVGAGI. V dropped 5 bases and J dropped 6 bases, with 12 bases sitting between them. CDR3 protein: CASSPGLGDTQYF. CDR3 in DNA: TGTGCCAGCAGTCCGGGACTTGGCGATACGCAGTATTTT.

This sequence joins TRBV28 and TRBJ2-7; 8 nucleotides agree with TRBD1. This CDR3 has 14 amino acids. With 5 bases clipped from V and 2 bases from J, the junction kept 5 bases outside the gene matches. Germline V gene sequence: CDR1 MDHEN, CDR2 SYDVKM. CDR3 in DNA: TGTGCCAGCAGTCCCCTACAGGGGGCCTACGAGCAGTACTTC. This codes for CASSPLQGAYEQYF.

The V call is TRBV7-7, the J call TRBJ2-1; D ambiguous. The CDR3 spans 13 residues. Deletions cut 3 bases from V and 5 bases from J, with 8 bases between. Germline V gene data show CDR1 as SSHAT and CDR2 as FNYEAQ (reference sequence). The CDR3 spells CASSFATDNEQFF. The DNA of the CDR3 is TGTGCCAGCAGCTTTGCTACTGACAATGAGCAGTTCTTC. The full variable domain, in which reference TRBV7-7 and TRBJ2-1 provide the parts outside the CDR3, is GAGVSQSPRYKVTKRGQDVTLRCDPISSHATLYWYQQALGQGPEFLTYFNYEAQPDKSGLPSDRFSAERPEGSISTLTIQRTEQRDSAMYRCASSFATDNEQFFGPGTRLTVL.

The V call is TRBV7-9, the J call TRBJ1-4, with TRBD1 as a possible D gene (5 bases). V was shortened by 5 bases and J by 7 bases, with 14 bases between the two germline ends. The CDR3 length is 14 residues. The germline gives CDR1 SEHNR, CDR2 FQNEAQ (reference sequence). The CDR3 sequence is CASSPRDGVEKLFF. As DNA, the CDR3 is TGTGCCAGCAGCCCCAGGGATGGGGTTGAAAAACTGTTTTTT.

The chain employs TRBV2 and TRBJ2-5, with 10 bases that match TRBD2. The CDR3 totals 15 residues. Germline loops: CDR1 SNHLY, CDR2 FYNNEI. V gave up 1 base and J gave up 2 bases; unmatched junction bases: 1. The CDR3 sequence: CASSEGAGGQETQYF. In nucleotides, the CDR3 is TGTGCCAGCAGTGAAGGAGCGGGGGGGCAAGAGACCCAGTACTTC.

This clone was seen once. Other nucleotide sequences from this sample produce the same CDR3. The chain is built from TRBV28 and TRBJ1-2, with D perhaps TRBD1 (6 bases). V was pared by 6 bases and J by 4 bases, with 12 bases between. The CDR3 extends over 13 amino acids. Germline CDR1 MDHEN, CDR2 SYDVKM. The CDR3 DNA sequence: TGTGCCAGCAGGTGGGGAGGGGGCTATGGCTACACCTTC. This gives the protein CASRWGGGYGYTF.

CDR3: CASSPDRGNYGYTF. The CDR3 bases are TGCGCCAGCAGCCCGGACAGGGGGAACTATGGCTACACCTTC. This chain links TRBV5-1 with TRBJ1-2, with 10 bases that match TRBD1. The CDR3 is 14 amino acids. With 4 bases clipped from V and 2 bases from J, the junction kept 2 bases outside the gene matches. The germline gives CDR1 SGHRS, CDR2 YFSETQ.

The genes are TRBV5-1 and TRBJ2-5, with TRBD1 matching over 7 bases. CDR1 is SGHRS, CDR2 YFSETQ, per germline. The CDR3 extends over 14 amino acids. After removal of 4 bases from V and 5 bases from J, the junction contained 8 bases not matched to a gene. Here the CDR3 reads CASSPEGQYETQYF. CDR3 DNA sequence: TGCGCCAGCAGCCCCGAGGGACAGTACGAGACCCAGTACTTC.

J is TRBJ2-7 and V is TRBV27; TRBD1 agrees at 9 bases. V dropped 4 bases and J dropped 4; count of bases not matched to a gene: 5. The CDR3 has 14 amino acids. Germline V gene data show CDR1 as MNHEY and CDR2 as SMNVEV (reference sequence). The CDR3 loop reads CASSSRTGEYEQYF. CDR3 nucleotide sequence: TGTGCCAGCAGTTCGAGGACAGGGGAGTACGAGCAGTACTTC.

CDR3 loop: CAISDGSGGGKTQYF. The CDR3 bases are TGTGCCATCAGTGATGGTAGCGGGGGGGGGAAGACCCAGTACTTC. This chain uses TRBV10-3 with TRBJ2-5; 11 bases fit TRBD2. Germline-derived CDR1 and CDR2 are ENHRY and SYGVKD. The CDR3 loop spans 15 amino acids. V shed 3 bases and J 6 bases; nucleotides not matched to a gene: 6.

This chain links TRBV29-1 with TRBJ1-1, with D uncertain. V lost 0 bases and J lost 0, with 8 bases in between. CDR3 length: 14 residues. Germline assignment: CDR1 SQVTM and CDR2 ANQGSEA. The CDR3 loop reads CSVEDFPVNTEAFF. DNA of the CDR3: TGCAGCGTTGAAGATTTTCCAGTGAACACTGAAGCTTTCTTT. The complete variable domain, with remaining parts taken from reference TRBV29-1 and TRBJ1-1, reads SAVISQKPSRDICQRGTSLTIQCQVDSQVTMMFWYRQQPGQSLTLIATANQGSEATYESGFVIDKFPISRPNLTFSTLTVSNMSPEDSSIYLCSVEDFPVNTEAFFGQGTRLTVV.

The V and J genes are TRBV25-1 and TRBJ1-2, with a weak D call TRBD1 (5 bases). Germline CDR1 is MGHDK and CDR2 is SYGVNS. Trimming took off 1 base at V and 4 bases at J, with 16 bases between the two ends. This CDR3 is built from 16 residues. This CDR3 is CASSEFDSGRGYGYTF. The DNA for the CDR3 is TGTGCCAGCAGTGAATTCGACAGTGGTAGGGGCTATGGCTACACCTTC.

The V and J genes are TRBV6-5 and TRBJ2-7; 11 nucleotides agree with TRBD2. CDR3 length: 15 amino acids. With 6 bases clipped from V and 0 bases from J, the junction kept 4 bases outside the gene matches. The germline gives CDR1 MNHEY, CDR2 SVGAGI. The CDR3 DNA is TGTGCCAGCAGCTCGACTAGCGGGAACTCCTACGAGCAGTACTTC. Translating it yields CASSSTSGNSYEQYF.